One T cell receptor (beta chain) is described in this entry. Its target is unknown. Each sample had eight separate cDNA synthesis reactions. For each CDR3 protein, TCRdb gives one entry from its re-call of the 5' RACE reads, without DNA. This table lists more than 110,000 distinct CDR3 sequences. These data belong to a study of monozygotic twins with inflammatory bowel disease. Study observations and caveats: Other individuals had fewer clonotypes in common with IBD patients than with healthy twins, especially with disease activity.

Material: blood. This TCR was sampled from a human donor with ulcerative colitis or Crohn's disease, or a healthy co-twin of an affected twin (not recorded which).

CDR3 region: CASSMETGRIEAFF. V is TRBV19 and J is TRBJ1-1. CDR1 is LNHDA, CDR2 SQIVND, per germline (reference sequence). The CDR3 spans 14 residues.